This T cell receptor (beta chain) is from a study of T-cell reconstitution after alpha-beta-depleted transplantation in children. Germline values: CDR1 SGDLS, CDR2 YYNGEE. The CDR3 sequence is 13 residues long. Trimming removed 3 bases from V and 0 bases from J, with 6 bases in between. Unique molecular identifiers were built into the TCRbeta library. Each CDR3 protein gets one entry after TCRdb re-called the PCR reads with MiXCR. Here the sample spans tens of thousands of distinct CDR3 sequences, about 40% being singletons. The sequence came from a male patient younger than 18 who had a stem cell transplant for acute lymphoblastic leukemia, so the T cells may come from the graft donor. This rearrangement joins TRBV9 to TRBJ1-1; D remains ambiguous. Sequencing used PBMCs, mostly from graft donor cells, obtained 360 days after TCRalphabeta/CD19-depleted stem cell transplant. DNA for the CDR3: TGTGCCAGCAGCGCAACCGTGAACACTGAAGCTTTCTTT. Protein sequence: CASSATVNTEAFF.